This is a list of T cell receptor beta chains from one sample in a study of blood T cell repertoires in COVID-19. The repertoire was sequenced with immunoSEQ multiplex PCR; TCRdb's copy has only in-frame clones and lacks some. This sample has 98,000 or so clones, with more than 80% found just once. The sequenced sample was peripheral blood. The receptor set was obtained from a man aged 55 to 70 with acute or convalescent COVID-19. The CDR3 runs from the conserved cysteine through the conserved F or W. The D gene is left open where the match is weak. The size of a clone is reported for some rows only, either as once, few or many, or as a class for expanded clones.

abundance,v_gene,d_gene,j_gene,CDR3nt,CDR3aa
NA,TRBV28,NA,TRBJ2-1,TGTGCCAGCAACCCGCCGGGGTATTCGGTCAATGAGCAGTTCTTC,CASNPPGYSVNEQFF
NA,TRBV6-2/TRBV6-3,NA,TRBJ2-1,TGTGCCAGCAGTTATACTAGTGATGAGCAGTTCTTC,CASSYTSDEQFF
NA,TRBV6-5,TRBD1,TRBJ2-5,TGTGCCAGCAGTTACTCCTACAGGGGGTCCCAAGAGACCCAGTACTTC,CASSYSYRGSQETQYF
NA,TRBV4-2,NA,TRBJ2-1,TGTGCCAGCAGCCTCAGAACCAGGGCCTGGGAGCAGTTCTTC,CASSLRTRAWEQFF
NA,TRBV6-6,TRBD1,TRBJ1-1,TGTGCCAGCAGTCGTGGACAGGGACCGAACACTGAAGCTTTCTTT,CASSRGQGPNTEAFF
NA,TRBV6-6,NA,TRBJ1-5,TGTGCCAGCAGTCAAATCCCCATTCAGCCCCAGCATTTT,CASSQIPIQPQHF
NA,TRBV29-1,NA,TRBJ2-4,TGCAGCGTTGGCCCGAGCGTGGACATTCAGTACTTC,CSVGPSVDIQYF
NA,TRBV29-1,NA,TRBJ2-3,TGCAGCGTTTTGCGGGAAGAGCCAGATACGCAGTATTTT,CSVLREEPDTQYF
NA,TRBV29-1,NA,TRBJ1-1,TGCAGCGTTGTTGCCCGACAAGCGAACACTGAAGCTTTCTTT,CSVVARQANTEAFF
NA,TRBV11-2,NA,TRBJ1-5,TGTGCCAGCAGCCCAGGACGGGGACAGCCCCAGCATTTT,CASSPGRGQPQHF
NA,TRBV28,NA,TRBJ1-2,TGTGCCAGCAAAGGTGGGGCGCGCATCTATGGCTACACCTTC,CASKGGARIYGYTF
NA,TRBV14,TRBD2,TRBJ2-3,TGTGCCAGCAGTTCCGGGGGGTTCACAGATACGCAGTATTTT,CASSSGGFTDTQYF
NA,TRBV9,NA,TRBJ1-4,TGTGCCAGCAGCGTCCTCGGGGGGCGGAATGAAAAACTGTTTTTT,CASSVLGGRNEKLFF
NA,TRBV6-5,NA,TRBJ1-6,TGTGCCACCGGAATCAGGGGCTCCTATAATTCACCCCTCCACTTT,CATGIRGSYNSPLHF
many,TRBV19,TRBD1,TRBJ1-5,TGTGCCAGTAGTAGCAGGGGGTCGGGCAATCAGCCCCAGCATTTT,CASSSRGSGNQPQHF
NA,TRBV6-5,NA,TRBJ2-5,TGTGCCAGCAGTTACGAGAAGGGCTGGAGGGAGACCCAGTACTTC,CASSYEKGWRETQYF
many,TRBV5-4,NA,TRBJ1-4,TGTGCCAGCAGCTTACCCCTAGGGGAACATAGAGAAAAACTGTTTTTT,CASSLPLGEHREKLFF
NA,TRBV6-5,TRBD2,TRBJ2-7,TGTGCCAGCAGGGGTAGCGGGAGAAACGAGCAGTACTTC,CASRGSGRNEQYF
NA,TRBV5-4,TRBD1,TRBJ2-1,TGTGCCAGCAGCCAAGGACAGGGAGAGGGGCAGTTCTTC,CASSQGQGEGQFF
few,TRBV28,TRBD2,TRBJ2-7,TGTGCCAGCAGATTACCGGGAGGAGGGGCCTACGAGCAGTACTTC,CASRLPGGGAYEQYF
NA,TRBV6-5,TRBD1,TRBJ1-4,TGTGCCAGCAGGCCGACAGGGACTAATGAAAAACTGTTTTTT,CASRPTGTNEKLFF
NA,TRBV5-1,NA,TRBJ1-1,TGCGCCAGCAGAGGGAGGGAGAACACTGAAGCTTTCTTT,CASRGRENTEAFF
NA,TRBV9,NA,TRBJ2-1,TGTGCCAGCAGCGTTCGTGGCACAGACTACAATGAGCAGTTCTTC,CASSVRGTDYNEQFF
NA,TRBV3-1/TRBV3-2,NA,TRBJ2-2,TGTGCCAGCAGCCAAGCTATAGGACTGAAAAAAACCGGGGAGCTGTTTTTT,CASSQAIGLKKTGELFF
NA,TRBV18,TRBD2,TRBJ2-7,TGTGCCAGCTCACCACAAGGGGCTAGCGGGAGTGTGTACGAGCAGTACTTC,CASSPQGASGSVYEQYF
NA,TRBV4-1,TRBD2,TRBJ2-1,TGCGCCAGCAGCCAAGCCGCAGCGGGACTATACAATGAGCAGTTCTTC,CASSQAAAGLYNEQFF
once,TRBV4-2,TRBD1,TRBJ1-4,TGTGCCAGCAGCCAGCGACCGGGACAGGGGGAGGAAAAACTGTTTTTT,CASSQRPGQGEEKLFF
NA,TRBV5-1,NA,TRBJ1-3,TGCGCCAGCAGCTCGACAGGAATCAGCTCTGGAAACACCATATATTTT,CASSSTGISSGNTIYF
NA,TRBV27,TRBD1,TRBJ2-1,TGTGCCAGCAGTCCGGGACAGGGCGGCAGGGAGCAGTTCTTC,CASSPGQGGREQFF
NA,TRBV27,TRBD1,TRBJ1-1,TGTGCCAGCAGTTCGGGACAGGGGGCTCGGAGGACTGAAGCTTTCTTT,CASSSGQGARRTEAFF
NA,TRBV6-6,NA,TRBJ2-2,TGTGCCAGCAGTATCACAGAGTTGGGCACCGGGGAGCTGTTTTTT,CASSITELGTGELFF
once,TRBV10-3,TRBD1,TRBJ1-4,TGTGCCATCAGTGAGCCAGGGACAGGGGGCGCTTGGGAAAAACTGTTTTTT,CAISEPGTGGAWEKLFF
NA,TRBV21-1,NA,TRBJ2-4,TGTGCCAGCAGCAAAGAGGTCACACTAGGCAAAAACATTCAGTACTTC,CASSKEVTLGKNIQYF
NA,TRBV7-7,TRBD1,TRBJ2-2,TGTGCTAGCAGCTCCTCAGGGGGCGCGAGCACCGGGGAGCTGTTTTTT,CASSSSGGASTGELFF